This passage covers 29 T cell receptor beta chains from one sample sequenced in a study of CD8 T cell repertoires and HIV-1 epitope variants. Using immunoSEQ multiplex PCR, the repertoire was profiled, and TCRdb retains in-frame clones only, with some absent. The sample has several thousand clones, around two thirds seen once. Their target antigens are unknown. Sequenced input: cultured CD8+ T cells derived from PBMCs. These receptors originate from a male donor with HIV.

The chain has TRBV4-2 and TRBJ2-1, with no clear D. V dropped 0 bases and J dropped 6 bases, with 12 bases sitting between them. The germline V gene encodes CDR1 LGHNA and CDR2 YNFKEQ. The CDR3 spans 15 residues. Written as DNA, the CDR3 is TGTGCCAGCAGCCAAGAGTCAGAATCAAGCAATGAGCAGTTCTTC. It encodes CASSQESESSNEQFF.

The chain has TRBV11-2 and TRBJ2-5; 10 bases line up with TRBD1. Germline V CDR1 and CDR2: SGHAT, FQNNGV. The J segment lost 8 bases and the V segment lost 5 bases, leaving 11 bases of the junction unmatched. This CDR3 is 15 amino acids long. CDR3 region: CASSAVTGGESTQYF. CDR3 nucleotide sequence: TGTGCCAGCAGCGCCGTGACAGGGGGCGAGAGTACCCAGTACTTC.

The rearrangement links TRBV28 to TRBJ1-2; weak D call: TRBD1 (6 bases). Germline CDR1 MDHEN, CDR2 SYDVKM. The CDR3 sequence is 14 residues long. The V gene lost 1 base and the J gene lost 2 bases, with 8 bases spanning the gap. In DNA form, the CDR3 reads TGTGCCAGCAGTTTATCAAGGGGGAACTATGGCTACACCTTC. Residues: CASSLSRGNYGYTF.

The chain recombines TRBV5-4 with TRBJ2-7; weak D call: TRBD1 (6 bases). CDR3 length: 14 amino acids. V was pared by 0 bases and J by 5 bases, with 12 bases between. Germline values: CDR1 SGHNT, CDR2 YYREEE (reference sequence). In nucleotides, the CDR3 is TGTGCCAGCAGCTTGGTGGCAGGGGCAAACGAGCAGTACTTC. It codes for CASSLVAGANEQYF.

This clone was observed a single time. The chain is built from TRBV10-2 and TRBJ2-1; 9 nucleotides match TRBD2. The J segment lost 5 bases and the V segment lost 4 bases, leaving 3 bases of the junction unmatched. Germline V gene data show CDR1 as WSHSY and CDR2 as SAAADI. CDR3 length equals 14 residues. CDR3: CASSGLAANNEQFF. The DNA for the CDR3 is TGCGCCAGCAGTGGACTAGCGGCTAACAATGAGCAGTTCTTC.

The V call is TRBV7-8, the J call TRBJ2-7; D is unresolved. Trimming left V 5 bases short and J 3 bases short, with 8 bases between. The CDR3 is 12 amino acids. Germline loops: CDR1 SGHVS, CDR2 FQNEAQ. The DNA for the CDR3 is TGTGCCAGCAGCCCCGCCGGCTACGAGCAGTACTTC. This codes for CASSPAGYEQYF.

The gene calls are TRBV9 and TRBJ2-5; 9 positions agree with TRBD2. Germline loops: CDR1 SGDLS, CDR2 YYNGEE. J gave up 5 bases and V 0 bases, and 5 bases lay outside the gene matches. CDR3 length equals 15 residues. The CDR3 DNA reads TGTGCCAGCAGCGTAGCTTCGAGCGGGGGGGAGACCCAGTACTTC. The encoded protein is CASSVASSGGETQYF.

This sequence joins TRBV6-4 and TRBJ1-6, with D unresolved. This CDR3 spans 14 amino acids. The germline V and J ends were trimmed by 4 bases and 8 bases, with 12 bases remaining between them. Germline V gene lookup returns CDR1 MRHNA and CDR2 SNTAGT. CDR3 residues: CASSANTADSPLHF. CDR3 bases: TGTGCCAGCAGTGCTAACACCGCGGATTCACCCCTCCACTTT.

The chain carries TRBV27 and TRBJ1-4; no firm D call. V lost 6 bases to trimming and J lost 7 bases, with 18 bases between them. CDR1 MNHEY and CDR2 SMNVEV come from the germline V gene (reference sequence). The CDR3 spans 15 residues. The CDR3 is CASRRGGSWFEKLFF. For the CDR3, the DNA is TGTGCCAGCAGACGTGGAGGATCATGGTTTGAAAAACTGTTTTTT.

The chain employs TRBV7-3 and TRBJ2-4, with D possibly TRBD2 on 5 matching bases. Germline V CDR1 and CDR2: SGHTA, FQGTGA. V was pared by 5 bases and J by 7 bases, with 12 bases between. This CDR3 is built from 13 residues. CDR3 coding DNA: TGTGCCAGCAGCCTCGGGGTTGGGAACATTCAGTACTTC. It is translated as CASSLGVGNIQYF. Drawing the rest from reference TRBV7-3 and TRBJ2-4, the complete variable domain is GAGVSQTPSNKVTEKGKYVELRCDPISGHTALYWYRQSLGQGPEFLIYFQGTGAADDSGLPNDRFFAVRPEGSVSTLKIQRTERGDSAVYLCASSLGVGNIQYFGAGTRLSVL.

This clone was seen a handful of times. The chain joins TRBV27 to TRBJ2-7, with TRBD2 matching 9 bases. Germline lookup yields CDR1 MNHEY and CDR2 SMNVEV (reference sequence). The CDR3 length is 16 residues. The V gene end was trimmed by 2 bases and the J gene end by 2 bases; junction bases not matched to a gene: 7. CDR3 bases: TGTGCCAGCAGTTTAAGGTTGACTAGCGGAACCTACGAGCAGTACTTC. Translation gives CASSLRLTSGTYEQYF.

CDR3 sequence reads: CASSLFRDRLSNQPQHF. The CDR3 coding sequence is TGTGCCAGTAGTTTATTCCGGGACAGGCTTAGCAATCAGCCCCAGCATTTT. The V and J genes are TRBV19 and TRBJ1-5; 8 positions match TRBD1. Trimming at V came to 5 bases and at J to 0 bases, leaving 9 bases not matched to a gene. CDR3 size: 17 residues. Germline V gene sequence: CDR1 LNHDA, CDR2 SQIVND (reference sequence).

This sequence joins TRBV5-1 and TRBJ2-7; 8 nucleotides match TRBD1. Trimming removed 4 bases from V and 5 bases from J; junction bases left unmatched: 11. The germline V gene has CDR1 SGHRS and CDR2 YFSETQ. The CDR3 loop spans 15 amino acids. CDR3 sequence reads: CASSPGTGLGDEQYF. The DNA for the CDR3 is TGCGCCAGCAGCCCCGGGACAGGCCTTGGCGACGAGCAGTACTTC.

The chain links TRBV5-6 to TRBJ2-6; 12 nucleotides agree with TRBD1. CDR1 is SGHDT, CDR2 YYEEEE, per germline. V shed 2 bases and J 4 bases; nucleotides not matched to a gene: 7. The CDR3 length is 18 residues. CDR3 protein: CASSFSGTGGDGANVLTF. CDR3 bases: TGTGCCAGCAGCTTCTCCGGGACAGGGGGCGACGGGGCCAACGTCCTGACTTTC. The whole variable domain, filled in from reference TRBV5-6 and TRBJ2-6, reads DAGVTQSPTHLIKTRGQQVTLRCSPKSGHDTVSWYQQALGQGPQFIFQYYEEEERQRGNFPDRFSGHQFPNYSSELNVNALLLGDSALYLCASSFSGTGGDGANVLTFGAGSRLTVL.

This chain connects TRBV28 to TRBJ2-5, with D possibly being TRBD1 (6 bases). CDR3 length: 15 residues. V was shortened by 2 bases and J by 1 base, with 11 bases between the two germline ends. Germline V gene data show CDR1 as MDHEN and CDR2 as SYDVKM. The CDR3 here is CASSLQGKVQETQYF. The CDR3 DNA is TGTGCCAGCAGTTTACAGGGGAAGGTCCAAGAGACCCAGTACTTC.

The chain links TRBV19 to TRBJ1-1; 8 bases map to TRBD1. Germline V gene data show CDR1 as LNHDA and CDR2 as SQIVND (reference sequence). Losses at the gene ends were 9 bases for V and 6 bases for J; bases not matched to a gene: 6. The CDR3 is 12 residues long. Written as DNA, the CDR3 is TGTGCCAGCACTGACAGGGGATCTGAAGCTTTCTTT. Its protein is CASTDRGSEAFF.

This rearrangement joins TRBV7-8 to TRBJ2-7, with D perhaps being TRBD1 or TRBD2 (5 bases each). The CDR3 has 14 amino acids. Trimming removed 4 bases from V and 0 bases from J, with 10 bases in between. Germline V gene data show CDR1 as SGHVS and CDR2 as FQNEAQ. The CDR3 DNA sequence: TGTGCCAGCAGCTCAGGGACCTCCTCCTACGAGCAGTACTTC. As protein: CASSSGTSSYEQYF.

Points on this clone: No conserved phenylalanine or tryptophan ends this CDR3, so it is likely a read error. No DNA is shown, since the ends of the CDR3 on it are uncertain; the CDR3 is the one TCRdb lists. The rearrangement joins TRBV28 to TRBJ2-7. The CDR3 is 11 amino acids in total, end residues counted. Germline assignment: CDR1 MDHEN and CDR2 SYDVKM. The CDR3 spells CASSSGTTRFI.

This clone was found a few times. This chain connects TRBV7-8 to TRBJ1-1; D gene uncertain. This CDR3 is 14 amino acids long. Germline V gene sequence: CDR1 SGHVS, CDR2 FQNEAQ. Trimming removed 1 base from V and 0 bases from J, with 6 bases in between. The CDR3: CASSLVTVNTEAFF. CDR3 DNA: TGTGCCAGCAGCTTAGTTACGGTGAACACTGAAGCTTTCTTT.

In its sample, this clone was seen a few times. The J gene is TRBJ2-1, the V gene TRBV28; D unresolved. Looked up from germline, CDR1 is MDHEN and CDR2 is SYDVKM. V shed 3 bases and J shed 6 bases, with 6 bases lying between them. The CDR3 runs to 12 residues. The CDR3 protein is CASSLWGNEQFF. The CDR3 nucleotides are TGTGCCAGCAGTTTGTGGGGCAATGAGCAGTTCTTC. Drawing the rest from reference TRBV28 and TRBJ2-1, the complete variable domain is DVKVTQSSRYLVKRTGEKVFLECVQDMDHENMFWYRQDPGLGLRLIYFSYDVKMKEKGDIPEGYSVSREKKERFSLILESASTNQTSMYLCASSLWGNEQFFGPGTRLTVL.

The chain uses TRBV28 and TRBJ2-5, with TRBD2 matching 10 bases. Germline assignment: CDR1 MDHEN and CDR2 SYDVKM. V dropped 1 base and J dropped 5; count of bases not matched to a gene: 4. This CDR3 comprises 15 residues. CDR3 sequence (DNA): TGTGCCAGCAGTTTATCTAGCGGGAGCTCTGAGACCCAGTACTTC. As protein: CASSLSSGSSETQYF. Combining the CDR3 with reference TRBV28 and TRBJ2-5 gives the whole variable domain DVKVTQSSRYLVKRTGEKVFLECVQDMDHENMFWYRQDPGLGLRLIYFSYDVKMKEKGDIPEGYSVSREKKERFSLILESASTNQTSMYLCASSLSSGSSETQYFGPGTRLLVL.

CDR3 DNA sequence: TGCGCCAGCAGCCCTAGTCTGAACACTGAAGCTTTCTTT. This translates into CASSPSLNTEAFF. The chain combines TRBV4-1 with TRBJ1-1; D remains ambiguous. With 4 bases removed from V and 0 bases from J, the gap between germline ends came to 6 bases. The germline gives CDR1 MGHRA, CDR2 YSYEKL. This CDR3 has 13 amino acids.

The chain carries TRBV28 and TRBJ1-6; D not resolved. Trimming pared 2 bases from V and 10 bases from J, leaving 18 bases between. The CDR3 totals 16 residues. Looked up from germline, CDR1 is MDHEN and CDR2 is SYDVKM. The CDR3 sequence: CASSLGQAEEESPLHF. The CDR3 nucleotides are TGTGCCAGCAGTTTAGGGCAGGCTGAGGAAGAATCACCCCTCCACTTT.

The CDR3 DNA follows: TGTGCCAGCAGCGTAGCGACTAGCGGGGAAAGGAGCTCCTACAATGAGCAGTTCTTC. Its translation is CASSVATSGERSSYNEQFF. The V gene is TRBV9, the J gene TRBJ2-1; 11 bases fit TRBD2. Germline V gene sequence: CDR1 SGDLS, CDR2 YYNGEE. Trimming took 0 bases from V and 0 from J; bases not matched to a gene: 8. This CDR3 has 19 amino acids.

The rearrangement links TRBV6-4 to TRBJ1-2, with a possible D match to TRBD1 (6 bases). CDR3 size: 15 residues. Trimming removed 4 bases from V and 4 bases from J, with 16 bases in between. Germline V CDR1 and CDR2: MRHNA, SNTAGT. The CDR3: CASSVEPGQSYGYTF. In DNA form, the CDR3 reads TGTGCCAGCAGTGTCGAGCCGGGACAAAGCTATGGCTACACCTTC.

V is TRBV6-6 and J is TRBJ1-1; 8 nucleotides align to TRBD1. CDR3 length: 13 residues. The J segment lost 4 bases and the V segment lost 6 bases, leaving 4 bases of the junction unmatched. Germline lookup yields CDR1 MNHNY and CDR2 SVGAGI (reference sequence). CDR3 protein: CASRSTGGTEAFF. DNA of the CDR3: TGTGCCAGCAGGAGTACAGGGGGCACTGAAGCTTTCTTT.

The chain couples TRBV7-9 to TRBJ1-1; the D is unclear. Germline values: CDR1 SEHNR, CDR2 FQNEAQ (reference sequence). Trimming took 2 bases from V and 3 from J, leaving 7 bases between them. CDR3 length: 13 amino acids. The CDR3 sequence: CASSLMRDTEAFF. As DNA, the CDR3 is TGTGCCAGCAGCTTAATGAGGGACACTGAAGCTTTCTTT.

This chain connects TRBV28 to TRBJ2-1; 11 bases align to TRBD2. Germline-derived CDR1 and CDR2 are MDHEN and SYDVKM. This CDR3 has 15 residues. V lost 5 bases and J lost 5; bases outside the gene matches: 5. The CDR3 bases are TGTGCCAGCAGTACCTCTAGCGGGGGGAACAATGAGCAGTTCTTC. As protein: CASSTSSGGNNEQFF.

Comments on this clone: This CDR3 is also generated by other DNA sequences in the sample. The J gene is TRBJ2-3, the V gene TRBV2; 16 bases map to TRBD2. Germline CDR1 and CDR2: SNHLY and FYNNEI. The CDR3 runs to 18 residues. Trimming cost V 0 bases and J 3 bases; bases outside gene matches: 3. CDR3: CASSEAGLAGGRTDTQYF. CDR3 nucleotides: TGTGCCAGCAGTGAAGCGGGACTAGCGGGAGGGAGGACAGATACGCAGTATTTT. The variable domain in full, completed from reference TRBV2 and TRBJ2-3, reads EPEVTQTPSHQVTQMGQEVILRCVPISNHLYFYWYRQILGQKVEFLVSFYNNEISEKSEIFDDQFSVERPDGSNFTLKIRSTKLEDSAMYFCASSEAGLAGGRTDTQYFGPGTRLTVL.